This T cell receptor (beta chain) was documented in a study of T cells in Graves' hyperthyroidism and ophthalmopathy. V shed 0 bases, J shed 4 bases, and the junction held 8 bases outside the gene matches. This CDR3 is built from 17 residues. Germline assignment: CDR1 SGHNT and CDR2 YENEEA. Regions amplified from RNA transcripts were the TCR beta CDR3 regions. TCR CDR3 regions were first amplified by RT-PCR with HTBI primers. One entry per CDR3 protein, called by TCRdb with MiXCR from the multiplex PCR reads. The data contain approximately 610,000 distinct CDR3 sequences, roughly 14% of them singletons.

The chain couples TRBV11-3 to TRBJ2-5, with 10 bases aligning to TRBD2. The sequencing input was blood. The source is a middle-aged woman with Graves' ophthalmopathy. The CDR3 coding sequence is TGTGCCAGCAGCTTAGATCTGGCTAGCGGGAGAGTAGAGACCCAGTACTTC. Translation: CASSLDLASGRVETQYF.